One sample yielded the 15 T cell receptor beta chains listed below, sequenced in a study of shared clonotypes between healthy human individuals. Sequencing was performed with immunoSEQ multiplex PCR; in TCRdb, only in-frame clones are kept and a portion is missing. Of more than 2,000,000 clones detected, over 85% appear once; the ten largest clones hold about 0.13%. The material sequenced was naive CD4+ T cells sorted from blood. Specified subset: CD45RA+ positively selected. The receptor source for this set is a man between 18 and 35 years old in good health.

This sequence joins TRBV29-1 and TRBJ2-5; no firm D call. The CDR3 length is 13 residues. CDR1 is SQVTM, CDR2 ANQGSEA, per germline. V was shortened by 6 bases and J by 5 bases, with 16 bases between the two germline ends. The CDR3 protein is CSVGISLRETQYF. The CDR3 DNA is TGCAGCGTCGGTATAAGCCTCCGGGAGACCCAGTACTTC.

The CDR3 sequence is CSATSGTNSGNTIYF. As DNA, the CDR3 is TGCAGCGCCACCTCCGGGACAAATTCTGGAAACACCATATATTTT. The rearrangement links TRBV29-1 to TRBJ1-3, with TRBD1 as a possible D gene (6 bases). Trimming stripped 7 bases from V and 1 base from J, with 17 bases between. This CDR3 is built from 15 residues. Per the germline V gene, CDR1 is SQVTM and CDR2 is ANQGSEA.

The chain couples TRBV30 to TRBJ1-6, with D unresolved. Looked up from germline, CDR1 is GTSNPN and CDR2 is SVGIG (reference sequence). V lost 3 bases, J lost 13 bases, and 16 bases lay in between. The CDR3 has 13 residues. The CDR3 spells CAWSYGMGIPLHF. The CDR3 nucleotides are TGTGCCTGGAGCTATGGGATGGGGATTCCCCTCCACTTT.

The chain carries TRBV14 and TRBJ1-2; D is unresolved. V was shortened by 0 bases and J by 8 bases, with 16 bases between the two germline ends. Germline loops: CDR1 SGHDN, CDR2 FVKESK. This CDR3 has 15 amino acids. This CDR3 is CASSQDRVVRRGYTF. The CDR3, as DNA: TGTGCCAGCAGCCAAGATCGGGTTGTCAGACGCGGCTACACCTTC.

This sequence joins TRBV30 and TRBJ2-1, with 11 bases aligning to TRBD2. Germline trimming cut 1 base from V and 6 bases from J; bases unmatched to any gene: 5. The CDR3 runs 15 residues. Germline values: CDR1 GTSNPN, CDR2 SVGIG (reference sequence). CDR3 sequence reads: CAWSEIGLAGNEQFF. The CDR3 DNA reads TGTGCCTGGAGTGAAATCGGACTAGCGGGCAATGAGCAGTTCTTC.

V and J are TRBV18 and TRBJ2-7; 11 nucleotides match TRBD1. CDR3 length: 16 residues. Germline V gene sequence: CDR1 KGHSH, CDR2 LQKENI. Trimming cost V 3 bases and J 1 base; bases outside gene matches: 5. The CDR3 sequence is CASSPYGTGGSYEQYF. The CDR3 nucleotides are TGTGCCAGCTCACCTTACGGGACAGGGGGATCCTACGAGCAGTACTTC. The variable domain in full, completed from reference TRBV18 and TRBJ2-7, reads NAGVMQNPRHLVRRRGQEARLRCSPMKGHSHVYWYRQLPEEGLKFMVYLQKENIIDESGMPKERFSAEFPKEGPSILRIQQVVRGDSAAYFCASSPYGTGGSYEQYFGPGTRLTVT.

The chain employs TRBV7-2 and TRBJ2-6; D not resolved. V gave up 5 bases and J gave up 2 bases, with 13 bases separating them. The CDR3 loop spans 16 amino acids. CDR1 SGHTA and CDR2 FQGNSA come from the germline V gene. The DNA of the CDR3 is TGTGCCAGCAGCCCCCATCCGTCGCCTGGGGCCAACGTCCTGACTTTC. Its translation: CASSPHPSPGANVLTF.

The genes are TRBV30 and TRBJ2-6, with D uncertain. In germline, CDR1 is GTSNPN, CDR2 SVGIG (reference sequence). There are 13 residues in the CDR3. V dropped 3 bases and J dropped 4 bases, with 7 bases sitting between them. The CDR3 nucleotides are TGTGCCTGGAGGGAATCAGGGGCCAACGTCCTGACTTTC. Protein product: CAWRESGANVLTF. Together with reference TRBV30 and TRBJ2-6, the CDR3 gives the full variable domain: SQTIHQWPATLVQPVGSPLSLECTVEGTSNPNLYWYRQAAGRGLQLLFYSVGIGQISSEVPQNLSASRPQDRQFILSSKKLLLSDSGFYLCAWRESGANVLTFGAGSRLTVL.

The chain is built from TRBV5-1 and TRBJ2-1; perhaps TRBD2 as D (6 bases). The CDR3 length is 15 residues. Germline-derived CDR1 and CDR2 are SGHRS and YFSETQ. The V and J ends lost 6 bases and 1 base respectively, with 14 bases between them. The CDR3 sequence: CASTTSSSSYNEQFF. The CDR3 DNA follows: TGCGCCAGCACCACTAGCTCGAGTTCCTACAATGAGCAGTTCTTC.

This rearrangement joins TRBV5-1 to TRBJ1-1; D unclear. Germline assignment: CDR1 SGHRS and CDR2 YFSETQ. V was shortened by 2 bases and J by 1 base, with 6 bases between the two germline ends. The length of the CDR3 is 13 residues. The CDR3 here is CASSFGPNTEAFF. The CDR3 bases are TGCGCCAGCAGCTTCGGCCCGAACACTGAAGCTTTCTTT. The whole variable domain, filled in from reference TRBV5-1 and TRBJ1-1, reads KAGVTQTPRYLIKTRGQQVTLSCSPISGHRSVSWYQQTPGQGLQFLFEYFSETQRNKGNFPGRFSGRQFSNSRSEMNVSTLELGDSALYLCASSFGPNTEAFFGQGTRLTVV.

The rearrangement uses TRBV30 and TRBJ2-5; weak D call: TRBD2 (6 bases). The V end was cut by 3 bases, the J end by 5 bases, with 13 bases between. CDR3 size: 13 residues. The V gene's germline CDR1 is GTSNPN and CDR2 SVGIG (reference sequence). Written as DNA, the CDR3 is TGTGCCTGGAGACAGCAAAGCGGGGAGACCCAGTACTTC. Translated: CAWRQQSGETQYF.

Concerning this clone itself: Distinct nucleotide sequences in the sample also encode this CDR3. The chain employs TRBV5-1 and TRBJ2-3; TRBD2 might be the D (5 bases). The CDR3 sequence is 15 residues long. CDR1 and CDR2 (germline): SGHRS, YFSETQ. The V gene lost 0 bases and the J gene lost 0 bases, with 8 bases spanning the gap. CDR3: CASSLARGSTDTQYF. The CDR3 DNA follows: TGCGCCAGCAGCTTGGCCCGGGGTAGCACAGATACGCAGTATTTT.

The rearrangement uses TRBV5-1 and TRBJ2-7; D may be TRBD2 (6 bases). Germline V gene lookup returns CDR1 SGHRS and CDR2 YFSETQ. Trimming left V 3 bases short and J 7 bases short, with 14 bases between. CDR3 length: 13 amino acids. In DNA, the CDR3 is TGCGCCAGCAGCTATCAGACCGGGGGAGAGCAGTACTTC. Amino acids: CASSYQTGGEQYF.

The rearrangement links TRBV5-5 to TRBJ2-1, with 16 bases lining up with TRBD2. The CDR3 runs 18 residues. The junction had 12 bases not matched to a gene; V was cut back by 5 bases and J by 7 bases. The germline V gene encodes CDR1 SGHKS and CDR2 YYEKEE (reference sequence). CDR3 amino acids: CASSSQVGTSGRGNEQFF. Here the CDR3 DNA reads TGTGCCAGCAGTAGCCAAGTCGGGACTAGCGGGAGGGGGAATGAGCAGTTCTTC.

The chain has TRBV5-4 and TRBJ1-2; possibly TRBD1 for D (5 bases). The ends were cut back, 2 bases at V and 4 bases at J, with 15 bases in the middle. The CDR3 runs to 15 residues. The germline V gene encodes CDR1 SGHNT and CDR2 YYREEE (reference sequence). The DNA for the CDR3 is TGTGCCAGCAGCTTATTGGCAGGGAAGAGCTATGGCTACACCTTC. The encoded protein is CASSLLAGKSYGYTF.